This T cell receptor beta chain derives from a study of control samples from healthy donors and cancer patients (TCRdb year 2020). About this clone itself: This receptor's antigen is unknown. Qualities for individual bases were not recorded, and no much larger clone is one base off.

To prepare the library, the immunoSEQ multiplex PCR assay was applied. TCRdb holds this immuneACCESS table with in-frame rearrangements only. Some clones are missing; in checked studies, unresolved V genes explain under half, and the rest has no known cause. In all, the sample holds approximately 86,000 clones, and 85% of those were seen once. 2% to 2.5% of the sample goes to the ten largest clones. This TCR was sampled from a middle-aged woman in good health. Sequencing used blood.

CDR3 reads: CASSLDPPHFNTEAFF. Read as DNA, the sequence is TGTGCCAGCAGCTTAGATCCACCCCACTTCAACACTGAAGCTTTCTTT. The rearranged segments are TRBV11-3 and TRBJ1-1; confidence is insufficient to name the D gene. According to the germline V gene, CDR1 reads SGHNT and CDR2 reads YENEEA. The CDR3 numbers 16 residues from cysteine through phenylalanine. Only the CDR3 DNA is retained, 48 bases long and in frame from the first base. Deletion took 0 bases off V and 2 bases off J, with a span of 13 bases between the germline ends.